Below are 3 T cell receptor beta chains sequenced from a single sample in a study of blood T cell repertoires in COVID-19. Using immunoSEQ multiplex PCR, the repertoire was profiled, and TCRdb retains in-frame clones only, with some absent. The repertoire holds 290,000 or so clones, with about 87% as singletons. The material sequenced was peripheral blood. These TCRs come from a man in his 70s with acute or convalescent COVID-19.

V gene TRBV10-1 combines with J gene TRBJ2-3, with 8 nucleotides matching TRBD1. After removal of 3 bases from V and 5 bases from J, the junction contained 4 bases not matched to a gene. In germline, CDR1 is WNHNN, CDR2 SYGVQD (reference sequence). The CDR3 is 14 residues long. DNA of the CDR3: TGCGCCAGCAGTGACAGGGGGCGGCAAGATACGCAGTATTTT. It specifies CASSDRGRQDTQYF.

The chain carries TRBV7-2 and TRBJ2-1, with 12 bases that match TRBD2. Germline CDR1 reads SGHTA; CDR2 reads FQGNSA. V shed 1 base, J shed 9 bases, and the junction held 1 base outside the gene matches. The CDR3 is made up of 14 amino acids. The CDR3 coding sequence is TGTGCCAGCAGCTTAGGACTAGCGGGGGTTGAGCAGTTCTTC. This gives the protein CASSLGLAGVEQFF.

This chain links TRBV29-1 with TRBJ1-1; 7 bases are shared with TRBD1. CDR1 is SQVTM, CDR2 ANQGSEA, per germline. Trimming took 3 bases from V and 8 from J; bases not matched to a gene: 9. This CDR3 is 13 amino acids long. DNA of the CDR3: TGCAGCGTTGACACGGGTGGGACAGACGAAGCTTTCTTT. As protein: CSVDTGGTDEAFF. The complete variable domain, with remaining parts taken from reference TRBV29-1 and TRBJ1-1, reads SAVISQKPSRDICQRGTSLTIQCQVDSQVTMMFWYRQQPGQSLTLIATANQGSEATYESGFVIDKFPISRPNLTFSTLTVSNMSPEDSSIYLCSVDTGGTDEAFFGQGTRLTVV.